This entry lists 14 T cell receptor beta chains sequenced from one sample in a study of blood T cells in healthy people across ages. Through a sample-barcoded 5' primer and a J-beta primer mix, a second PCR was run for roughly 6 to 11 cycles. One entry per CDR3 protein, called by TCRdb with MiXCR from the 5' RACE reads. This sample has some 560,000 distinct CDR3 sequences, with 25% to 35% found just once. These data were also reused for a study on T cells of mothers and their children.

Specimen: blood. These TCRs come from a boy aged 2 to 9 in good health.

The genes are TRBV6-6 and TRBJ2-5, with 9 bases fitting TRBD1. This CDR3 has 15 amino acids. V lost 4 bases to trimming and J lost 5 bases; unmatched junction nucleotides: 8. Germline assignment: CDR1 MNHNY and CDR2 SVGAGI (reference sequence). The CDR3 region is CASSSRGTGHETQYF. DNA for the CDR3: TGTGCCAGCAGTTCTCGCGGGACAGGGCACGAGACCCAGTACTTC.

This clonotype was detected only a few times. This chain links TRBV29-1 with TRBJ1-6, with D possibly TRBD1 on 5 matching bases. Trimming pared 3 bases from V and 11 bases from J, leaving 14 bases between. CDR1 and CDR2 from the germline V gene are SQVTM and ANQGSEA. The CDR3 covers 13 residues. The CDR3 sequence is CSVDTGFGAPLHF. Written as DNA, the CDR3 is TGCAGCGTTGACACAGGTTTTGGGGCACCCCTCCACTTT.

The rearrangement joins TRBV3-1 to TRBJ1-5; no definite D call. The CDR3 totals 12 residues. V lost 4 bases to trimming and J lost 9 bases, with 10 bases between them. The germline gives CDR1 LGHDT, CDR2 YNNKEL (reference sequence). CDR3 sequence: CASSLGSLPQHF. The DNA of the CDR3 is TGTGCCAGCAGCCTAGGGAGTCTGCCCCAGCATTTT.

CDR3 in DNA: TGCAGTGCTAGAGGGAAGGACAGGGGAATCTATGGCTACACCTTC. It translates to CSARGKDRGIYGYTF. The V and J genes are TRBV20-1 and TRBJ1-2, with 9 nucleotides matching TRBD1. Trimming took 1 base from V and 4 from J; bases not matched to a gene: 7. The germline V gene has CDR1 DFQATT and CDR2 SNEGSKA (reference sequence). The CDR3 runs to 15 residues.

This sequence joins TRBV5-1 and TRBJ2-7, with TRBD2 identical over 9 bases. Trimming cost V 1 base and J 8 bases; bases outside gene matches: 19. The CDR3 spans 18 residues. The V gene's germline CDR1 is SGHRS and CDR2 YFSETQ. The CDR3 here is CASSLNGASGTHSTKQYF. The CDR3 nucleotides are TGCGCCAGCAGCTTGAATGGGGCTAGCGGGACTCACTCTACGAAGCAGTACTTC.

V is TRBV30 and J is TRBJ1-4; 12 nucleotides agree with TRBD1. The CDR3 extends over 16 amino acids. Germline CDR1 and CDR2: GTSNPN and SVGIG (reference sequence). Trimming removed 7 bases from V and 8 bases from J; junction bases left unmatched: 14. In DNA, the CDR3 is TGTGCCTTAGAAGGGACAGGGGGCGCGGTGGGGGAAAAACTGTTTTTT. It is translated as CALEGTGGAVGEKLFF.

This clonotype was observed at least ten times. The J gene is TRBJ1-5, the V gene TRBV12-3 or TRBV12-4, with D hard to call. CDR3 size: 12 residues. V was shortened by 1 base and J by 2 bases, with 0 bases between the two germline ends. The CDR3 is CASSLGNQPQHF. In DNA, the CDR3 is TGTGCCAGCAGTTTAGGCAATCAGCCCCAGCATTTT.

The chain uses TRBV30 and TRBJ1-1; a possible D gene is TRBD1 (5 bases). The CDR3 is made up of 12 amino acids. V was trimmed by 8 bases and J by 7 bases, leaving 17 bases between them. Germline-derived CDR1 and CDR2 are GTSNPN and SVGIG (reference sequence). CDR3 region: CAGPGGYGEAFF. The CDR3 nucleotides read TGTGCCGGTCCCGGGGGGTACGGTGAAGCTTTCTTT.

CDR3 DNA sequence: TGTGCCTGGAGACAGGGGGCCTACGAGCAGTACTTC. It encodes CAWRQGAYEQYF. This chain links TRBV30 with TRBJ2-7, with 8 bases matching TRBD1. The CDR3 is 12 residues long. The V and J ends lost 3 bases and 2 bases, in that order; junction bases with no gene match: 0. Germline V gene sequence: CDR1 GTSNPN, CDR2 SVGIG (reference sequence).

The chain joins TRBV5-1 to TRBJ1-1; 8 nucleotides match TRBD1. The germline gives CDR1 SGHRS, CDR2 YFSETQ. This CDR3 region has 15 residues. The trim removed 0 bases at V and 1 base at J, leaving 2 bases unmatched. This CDR3 reads CASSLGTGWNTEAFF. CDR3 nucleotide sequence: TGCGCCAGCAGCTTGGGGACAGGGTGGAACACTGAAGCTTTCTTT.

There are a few counts of this clonotype. The genes are TRBV12-5 and TRBJ1-1; TRBD1 agrees at 8 bases. Germline lookup yields CDR1 LGHNT and CDR2 FRNRAP. This CDR3 has 14 amino acids. J lost 4 bases, V lost 6 bases, and 7 bases had no gene match. CDR3 in DNA: TGTGCTAGTGGCCTTCGACAGGGGAGCACTGAAGCTTTCTTT. Residues: CASGLRQGSTEAFF.

The chain couples TRBV6-5 to TRBJ1-4; TRBD1 matches 10 bases. The CDR3 runs to 15 residues. Germline loops: CDR1 MNHEY, CDR2 SVGAGI. The J segment lost 8 bases and the V segment lost 5 bases, leaving 8 bases of the junction unmatched. The CDR3 protein is CASSDWTGGGEKLFF. Written as DNA, the CDR3 is TGTGCCAGCAGTGACTGGACAGGGGGTGGCGAAAAACTGTTTTTT.

V and J are TRBV6-6 and TRBJ1-2, with D perhaps matching TRBD1 (5 bases). The CDR3 is 15 amino acids. Germline assignment: CDR1 MNHNY and CDR2 SVGAGI (reference sequence). V dropped 2 bases and J dropped 6 bases, with 16 bases sitting between them. CDR3 protein: CASSYGGVIRHGYTF. DNA of the CDR3: TGTGCCAGCAGTTACGGGGGAGTCATTAGGCATGGCTACACCTTC.

The CDR3 is CASSLAFRRTSPFF. For the CDR3, the DNA is TGTGCCAGCAGCTTAGCGTTTAGAAGGACTAGCCCCTTCTTC. V and J are TRBV7-2 and TRBJ2-1; the match to TRBD2 covers 8 bases. Per the germline V gene, CDR1 is SGHTA and CDR2 is FQGNSA. This CDR3 spans 14 amino acids. The V and J ends lost 0 bases and 16 bases, in that order; junction bases with no gene match: 11. The complete variable domain, with remaining parts taken from reference TRBV7-2 and TRBJ2-1, reads GAGVSQSPSNKVTEKGKDVELRCDPISGHTALYWYRQSLGQGLEFLIYFQGNSAPDKSGLPSDRFSAERTGGSVSTLTIQRTQQEDSAVYLCASSLAFRRTSPFFGPGTRLTVL.